This T cell receptor (beta chain) was sequenced in a study of STAT5B mutations in CD4+ large granular lymphocyte leukemia. Overall study findings and caveats: Patient CD4-sorted repertoires stayed more clonal than healthy ones after leukemic-clone removal. Compared with healthy controls (2/35), patient top clones favored TRBV06 (8/27).

The survey-level immunoSEQ assay was used. Some clones are missing from TCRdb's copy, which holds only in-frame ones; the method was immunoSEQ multiplex PCR. The table has 25,000 to 35,000 clones, approximately 88% seen once; the top ten hold over 0.4%. The CDR3 totals 15 residues. Germline loops: CDR1 MDHEN, CDR2 SYDVKM. Trimming removed 6 bases from V and 2 bases from J, with 17 bases in between. Only a few counts were recorded for this clone. Its target is unknown. The chain is built from TRBV28 and TRBJ2-7; TRBD1 might be the D (6 bases). The sequence was obtained from a human donor in good health. Sequenced sample: CD4+ T cells from blood buffy coats. CDR3 amino acids: CASSPNGGRAYEQYF. The CDR3 DNA follows: TGTGCCAGCAGCCCGAATGGGGGCCGTGCCTACGAGCAGTACTTC.